This T cell receptor (beta chain) was sequenced during a study of cytotoxic CD8 clonotypes in ibrutinib-treated CLL. Germline V lookup: CDR1 SEHNR, CDR2 FQNEAQ (reference sequence). The V and J ends lost 4 bases and 3 bases respectively, with 13 bases between them. This CDR3 region has 14 residues. This clone was detected only a few times. The assay was immunoSEQ multiplex PCR, and TCRdb's table has in-frame clones only and misses some. The profile shows roughly 76,000 clones, approximately 80% of them singletons. The chain is built from TRBV7-9 and TRBJ2-7; no reliable D call. The sequenced sample was PBMCs, obtained at disease progression, from a patient treated with ibrutinib. The sequence came from a human donor with chronic lymphocytic leukemia. CDR3 in DNA: TGTGCCAGCAGCTCCTACAGCAGAATCTACGAGCAGTACTTC. Amino acids: CASSSYSRIYEQYF.